The 16 T cell receptor beta chains presented below share a single source sample, sequenced in a study of T cell responses to AZD1222 COVID-19 vaccine. TCRdb's table, derived via immunoSEQ multiplex PCR, lists solely in-frame clones and lacks some. This sample yields over 65,000 clones, of which just under 90% are seen a single time; around 5% belongs to the top ten. The material sequenced was peripheral blood, taken on day 0 of AZD1222 vaccination. The receptor set was obtained from an adult in good health.

The chain recombines TRBV7-2 with TRBJ2-3; TRBD2 is a possible D gene (6 bases). The CDR3 has 14 amino acids. Germline CDR1 reads SGHTA; CDR2 reads FQGNSA. The germline V and J ends were trimmed by 6 bases and 0 bases, with 10 bases remaining between them. The CDR3 bases are TGTGCCAGCAGGGCGGGATCTAGCACAGATACGCAGTATTTT. Protein: CASRAGSSTDTQYF.

This chain connects TRBV29-1 to TRBJ1-2; D unresolved. V lost 4 bases to trimming and J lost 1 base, with 13 bases between them. Germline CDR1 SQVTM, CDR2 ANQGSEA. This CDR3 has 14 residues. The CDR3 nucleotides read TGCAGCGTTGGCCCCTCTGGAGGTAACTATGGCTACACCTTC. It yields the protein CSVGPSGGNYGYTF.

The chain recombines TRBV28 with TRBJ1-1; D is ambiguous. The V end was cut by 3 bases, the J end by 6 bases, with 17 bases between. Per the germline V gene, CDR1 is MDHEN and CDR2 is SYDVKM. CDR3 length equals 15 residues. The CDR3 loop reads CASSFVGGRRAEAFF. The CDR3 nucleotides are TGTGCCAGCAGTTTCGTGGGTGGGCGAAGGGCTGAAGCTTTCTTT.

This clone was detected only a few times. The V call is TRBV7-8, the J call TRBJ1-3, with 7 nucleotides matching TRBD1. Germline assignment: CDR1 SGHVS and CDR2 FQNEAQ. V was clipped by 2 bases and J by 0 bases; unmatched bases: 4. The CDR3 totals 16 residues. As DNA, the CDR3 is TGTGCCAGCAGCTTAATCGCAGGGGGCTCTGGAAACACCATATATTTT. The encoded protein is CASSLIAGGSGNTIYF.

This sequence joins TRBV19 and TRBJ1-5; maybe TRBD1 (5 bases). The V end was cut by 5 bases, the J end by 4 bases, with 18 bases between. Germline lookup yields CDR1 LNHDA and CDR2 SQIVND (reference sequence). This CDR3 comprises 16 residues. CDR3 in amino acids: CASSPKTGVSNQPQHF. The CDR3, as DNA: TGTGCCAGTAGTCCAAAGACGGGGGTATCGAATCAGCCCCAGCATTTT.

This chain uses TRBV9 with TRBJ1-2; TRBD1 matches 10 bases. Germline V lookup: CDR1 SGDLS, CDR2 YYNGEE. The CDR3 length is 16 residues. The ends lost 0 bases at V and 8 bases at J; junction bases unmatched: 10. CDR3 coding DNA: TGTGCCAGCAGCGTAGGTTTAGGGACAGGGGTTCGAGGCTACACCTTC. Translated, it gives CASSVGLGTGVRGYTF.

CDR3 nucleotide sequence: TGTGCCAGTATGAGGAATAGCAATCAGCCCCAGCATTTT. Translation gives CASMRNSNQPQHF. The chain joins TRBV2 to TRBJ1-5, with D unclear. CDR1 SNHLY and CDR2 FYNNEI come from the germline V gene. The V and J ends lost 9 bases and 0 bases respectively, with 9 bases between them. CDR3 length equals 13 residues.

The chain is built from TRBV2 and TRBJ2-1, with 9 bases lining up with TRBD1. The CDR3 loop spans 15 amino acids. Germline loops: CDR1 SNHLY, CDR2 FYNNEI. Germline trimming cut 6 bases from V and 5 bases from J; bases unmatched to any gene: 8. The CDR3 sequence: CASRIGTGSNNEQFF. The CDR3, as DNA: TGTGCCAGCAGGATCGGGACAGGGAGCAACAATGAGCAGTTCTTC.

As regards this clone: At one of its ends the junction is not consistent with the germline gene, which may arise from a read error. This sequence joins TRBV7-3 and TRBJ2-2; the match to TRBD1 covers 7 bases. This CDR3 has 15 amino acids. Germline V lookup: CDR1 SGHTA, CDR2 FQGTGA. As DNA, the CDR3 is TGTGCCAGCAGATTAACAGGGGCAGGCACCGGGGAGCTGTTTTTT. Translating gives CASRLTGAGTGELFF.

The chain recombines TRBV5-4 with TRBJ2-5; tentatively, D is TRBD1 (6 bases). V was cut by 4 bases and J by 5 bases, with 12 bases left in between. The CDR3 length is 13 residues. Germline CDR1 and CDR2: SGHNT and YYREEE (reference sequence). The CDR3 DNA is TGTGCCAGCAGCACCTATCAGGGGGAGACCCAGTACTTC. Protein sequence: CASSTYQGETQYF.

The V call is TRBV5-1, the J call TRBJ1-3; D unclear. Deletions cut 0 bases from V and 0 bases from J, with 4 bases between. From germline, CDR1 is SGHRS and CDR2 YFSETQ. The CDR3 loop spans 14 amino acids. CDR3 in amino acids: CASSLGLSGNTIYF. CDR3 nucleotides: TGCGCCAGCAGCTTGGGGCTCTCTGGAAACACCATATATTTT.

The chain is built from TRBV19 and TRBJ1-4; 8 bases match TRBD1. Germline V lookup: CDR1 LNHDA, CDR2 SQIVND (reference sequence). J was trimmed by 7 bases and V by 6 bases; bases with no gene match: 10. There are 15 residues in the CDR3. Here the CDR3 reads CASRYRGAVGEKLFF. The DNA for the CDR3 is TGTGCCAGTAGGTACAGGGGGGCCGTCGGTGAAAAACTGTTTTTT. Full variable domain (remainder filled in from reference TRBV19 and TRBJ1-4): DGGITQSPKYLFRKEGQNVTLSCEQNLNHDAMYWYRQDPGQGLRLIYYSQIVNDFQKGDIAEGYSVSREKKESFPLTVTSAQKNPTAFYLCASRYRGAVGEKLFFGSGTQLSVL.

V is TRBV5-8 and J is TRBJ1-4, with D unresolved. Trimming left V 1 base short and J 2 bases short, with 15 bases between. The germline V gene encodes CDR1 SGHTS and CDR2 YDEGEE. The CDR3 runs 17 residues. This CDR3 is CASSLRVGRGTNEKLFF. CDR3 bases: TGTGCCAGCAGCTTGCGTGTAGGGCGCGGCACTAATGAAAAACTGTTTTTT. Combining the CDR3 with reference TRBV5-8 and TRBJ1-4 gives the whole variable domain EAGVTQSPTHLIKTRGQQATLRCSPISGHTSVYWYQQALGLGLQFLLWYDEGEERNRGNFPPRFSGRQFPNYSSELNVNALELEDSALYLCASSLRVGRGTNEKLFFGSGTQLSVL.

This chain uses TRBV11-3 with TRBJ1-1; D is possibly TRBD1 (5 bases). This CDR3 is 16 amino acids long. Germline CDR1 SGHNT, CDR2 YENEEA. Trimming pared 6 bases from V and 5 bases from J, leaving 22 bases between. The CDR3 loop is CASRKVGGLGRTEAFF. CDR3 DNA sequence: TGTGCCAGCAGGAAAGTGGGGGGACTAGGTAGGACTGAAGCTTTCTTT.

The chain is built from TRBV29-1 and TRBJ1-1, with D perhaps TRBD1 (6 bases). The CDR3 has 13 amino acids. The V end was cut by 8 bases, the J end by 5 bases, with 18 bases between. The germline V gene has CDR1 SQVTM and CDR2 ANQGSEA. Written as DNA, the CDR3 is TGCAGCTACACGATGGGGGCGAATACTGAAGCTTTCTTT. This gives the protein CSYTMGANTEAFF.

The rearrangement joins TRBV11-3 to TRBJ1-1, with 10 bases lining up with TRBD1. With V trimmed by 3 bases and J by 0 bases, 1 base remained unmatched. The CDR3 spans 15 residues. Germline assignment: CDR1 SGHNT and CDR2 YENEEA. In DNA form, the CDR3 reads TGTGCCAGCAGCTTGGGACAGGGGATGAACACTGAAGCTTTCTTT. Translation: CASSLGQGMNTEAFF.